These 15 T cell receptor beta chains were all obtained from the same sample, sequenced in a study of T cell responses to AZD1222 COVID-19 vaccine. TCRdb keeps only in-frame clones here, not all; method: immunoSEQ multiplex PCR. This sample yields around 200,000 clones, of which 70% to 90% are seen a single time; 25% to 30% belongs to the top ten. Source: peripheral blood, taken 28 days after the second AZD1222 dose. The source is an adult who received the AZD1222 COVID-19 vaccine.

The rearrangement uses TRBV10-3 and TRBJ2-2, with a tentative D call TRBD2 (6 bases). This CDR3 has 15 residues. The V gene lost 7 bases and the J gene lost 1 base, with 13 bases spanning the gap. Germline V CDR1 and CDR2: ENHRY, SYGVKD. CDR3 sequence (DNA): TGTGCCATCACCAGTGGGCGGGAGAACACCGGGGAGCTGTTTTTT. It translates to CAITSGRENTGELFF.

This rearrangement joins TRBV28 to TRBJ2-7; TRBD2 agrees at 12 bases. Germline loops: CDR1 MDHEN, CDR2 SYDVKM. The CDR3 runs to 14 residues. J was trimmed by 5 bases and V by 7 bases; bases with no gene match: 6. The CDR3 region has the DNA TGTGCCAGCATCCAGACTAGCGGGAGCCACGAGCAGTACTTC. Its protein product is CASIQTSGSHEQYF.

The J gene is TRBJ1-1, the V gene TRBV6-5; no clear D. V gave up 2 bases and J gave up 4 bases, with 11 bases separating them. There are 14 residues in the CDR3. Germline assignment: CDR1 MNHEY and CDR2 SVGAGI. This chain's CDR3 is CASSYRGRSTEAFF. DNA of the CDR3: TGTGCCAGCAGTTACCGGGGAAGGAGCACTGAAGCTTTCTTT.

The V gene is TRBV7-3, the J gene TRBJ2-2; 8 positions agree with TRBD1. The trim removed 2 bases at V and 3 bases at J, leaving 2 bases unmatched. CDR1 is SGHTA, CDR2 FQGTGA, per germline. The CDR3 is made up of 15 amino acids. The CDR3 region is CASSLVTGDTGELFF. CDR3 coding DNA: TGTGCCAGCAGCTTAGTGACAGGGGACACCGGGGAGCTGTTTTTT.

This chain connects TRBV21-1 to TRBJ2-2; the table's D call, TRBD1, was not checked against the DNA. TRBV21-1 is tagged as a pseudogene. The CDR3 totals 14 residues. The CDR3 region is CASSKQGITGELFF. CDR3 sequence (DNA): TGTGCCAGCAGCAAGCAGGGAATCACCGGGGAGCTGTTTTTT.

CDR3 in amino acids: CASSLDRVSEKLFF. CDR3 DNA: TGTGCCAGCAGCCTCGACAGGGTGTCTGAAAAACTGTTTTTT. The gene calls are TRBV7-9 and TRBJ1-4; 7 bases fit TRBD1. The CDR3 is 14 residues long. The ends lost 5 bases at V and 7 bases at J; junction bases unmatched: 7. In germline, CDR1 is SEHNR, CDR2 FQNEAQ (reference sequence).

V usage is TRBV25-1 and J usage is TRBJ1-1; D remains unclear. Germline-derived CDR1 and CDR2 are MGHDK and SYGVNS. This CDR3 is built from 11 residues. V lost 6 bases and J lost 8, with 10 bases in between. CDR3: CASSRSREAFF. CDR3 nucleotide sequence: TGTGCCAGCAGCCGGAGCAGGGAAGCTTTCTTT.

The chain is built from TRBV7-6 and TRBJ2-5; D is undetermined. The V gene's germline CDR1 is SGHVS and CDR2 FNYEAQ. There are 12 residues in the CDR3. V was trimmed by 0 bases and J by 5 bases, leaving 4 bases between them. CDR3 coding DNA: TGTGCCAGCAGCTTAGCAGGGGAGACCCAGTACTTC. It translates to CASSLAGETQYF.

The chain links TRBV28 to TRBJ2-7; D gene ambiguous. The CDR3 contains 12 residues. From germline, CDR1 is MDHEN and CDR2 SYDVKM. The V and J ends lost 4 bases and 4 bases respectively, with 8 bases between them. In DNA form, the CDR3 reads TGTGCCAGCAGTTCAAGTCGTTACGAGCAGTACTTC. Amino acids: CASSSSRYEQYF.

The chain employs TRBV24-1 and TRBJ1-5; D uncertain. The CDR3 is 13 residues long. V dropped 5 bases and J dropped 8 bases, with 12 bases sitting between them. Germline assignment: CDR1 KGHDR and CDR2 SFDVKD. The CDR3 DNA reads TGTGCCACCAGTGCGAGCGCCTTGGAGCCCCAGCATTTT. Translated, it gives CATSASALEPQHF.

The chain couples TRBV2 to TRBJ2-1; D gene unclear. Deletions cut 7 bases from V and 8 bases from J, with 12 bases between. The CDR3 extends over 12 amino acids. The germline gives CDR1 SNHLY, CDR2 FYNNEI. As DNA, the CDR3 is TGTGCCAGCATCGGGCTATCCTATGAGCAGTTCTTC. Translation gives CASIGLSYEQFF.

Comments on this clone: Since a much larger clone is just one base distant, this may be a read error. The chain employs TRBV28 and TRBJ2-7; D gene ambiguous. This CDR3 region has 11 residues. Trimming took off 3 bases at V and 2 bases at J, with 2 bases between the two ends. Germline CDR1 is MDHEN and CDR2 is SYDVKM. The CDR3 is CASSFAYEQYF. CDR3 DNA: TGTGCCAGCAGTTTCGCCTACGAGCAGTACTTC.

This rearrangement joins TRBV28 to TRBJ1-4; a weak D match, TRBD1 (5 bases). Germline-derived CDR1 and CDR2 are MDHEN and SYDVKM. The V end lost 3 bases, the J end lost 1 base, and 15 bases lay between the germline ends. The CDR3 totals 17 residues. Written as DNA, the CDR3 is TGTGCCAGCAGTTTCCCCCGGGACGGTAAAACTAATGAAAAACTGTTTTTT. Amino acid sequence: CASSFPRDGKTNEKLFF.

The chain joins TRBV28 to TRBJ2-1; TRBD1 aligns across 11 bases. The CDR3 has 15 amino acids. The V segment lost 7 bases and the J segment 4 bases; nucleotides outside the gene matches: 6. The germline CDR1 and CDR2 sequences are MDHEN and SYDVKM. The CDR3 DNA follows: TGTGCCAGCACTATGGACAGGGGGCCGTACAATGAGCAGTTCTTC. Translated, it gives CASTMDRGPYNEQFF.

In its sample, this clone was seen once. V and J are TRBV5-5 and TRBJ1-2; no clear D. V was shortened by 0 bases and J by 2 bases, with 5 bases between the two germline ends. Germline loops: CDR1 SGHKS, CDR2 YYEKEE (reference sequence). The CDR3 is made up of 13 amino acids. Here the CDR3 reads CASSLGQNYGYTF. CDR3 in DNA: TGTGCCAGCAGCTTGGGGCAGAACTATGGCTACACCTTC.